What follows are 2 T cell receptor beta chains derived from one specimen sequenced in a study of T cells in localized non-small cell lung cancer. The table came from immunoSEQ multiplex PCR; TCRdb's copy has only in-frame clones and leaves some out. The data contain tens of thousands of clones, roughly nine tenths of them singletons. The sample was peripheral blood, taken before any cancer treatment. These receptors were obtained from a male donor at least 60 years old with stage I squamous cell lung carcinoma.

The gene calls are TRBV5-1 and TRBJ2-1, with TRBD2 matching 13 bases. The V gene end was trimmed by 5 bases and the J gene end by 4 bases; junction bases not matched to a gene: 0. CDR1 is SGHRS and CDR2 is YFSETQ in the germline V gene. The CDR3 has 14 amino acids. The CDR3: CASRLAGGYNEQFF. As DNA, the CDR3 is TGCGCCAGCAGACTAGCGGGGGGGTACAATGAGCAGTTCTTC.

This chain joins TRBV5-1 and TRBJ2-7; 14 bases map to TRBD2. The V gene end was trimmed by 4 bases and the J gene end by 6 bases; junction bases not matched to a gene: 6. CDR3 length: 15 amino acids. Per the germline V gene, CDR1 is SGHRS and CDR2 is YFSETQ. Here the CDR3 reads CASSLGLAGGGEQYF. CDR3 in DNA: TGCGCCAGCAGCCTCGGACTAGCGGGAGGAGGCGAGCAGTACTTC.